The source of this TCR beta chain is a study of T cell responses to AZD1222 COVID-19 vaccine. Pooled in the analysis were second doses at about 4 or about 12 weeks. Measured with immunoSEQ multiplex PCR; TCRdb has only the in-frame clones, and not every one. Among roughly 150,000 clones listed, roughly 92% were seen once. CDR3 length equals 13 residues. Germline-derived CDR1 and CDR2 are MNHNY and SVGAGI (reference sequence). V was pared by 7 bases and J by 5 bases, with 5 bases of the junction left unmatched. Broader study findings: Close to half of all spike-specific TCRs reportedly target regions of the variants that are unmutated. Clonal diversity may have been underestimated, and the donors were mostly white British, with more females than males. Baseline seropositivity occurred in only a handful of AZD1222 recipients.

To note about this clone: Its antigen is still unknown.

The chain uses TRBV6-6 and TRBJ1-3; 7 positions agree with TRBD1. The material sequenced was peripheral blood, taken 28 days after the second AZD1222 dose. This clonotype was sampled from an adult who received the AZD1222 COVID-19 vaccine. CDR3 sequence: CASTMTGRNTIYF. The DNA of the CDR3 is TGTGCCAGCACCATGACAGGGAGAAACACCATATATTTT.